Below, 17 T cell receptor beta chains from the same sample are listed, as sequenced in a study of control samples from healthy donors and cancer patients (dated by TCRdb to the early 2020s). To prepare the library, the immunoSEQ multiplex PCR assay was applied. TCRdb limited this immuneACCESS table to in-frame rearrangements with V and J called. A share of clones is missing; checked studies link under half to unresolved V genes, and the rest is unexplained. Here the sample has tens of thousands of clones; more than 70% occur a single time. Together, the top ten hold roughly 1.6% of the sample. The source material was PBMCs. The origin of the receptors is a man in his forties or fifties with colorectal cancer.

J is TRBJ1-3 and V is TRBV7-2, with D uncertain. Deletions cut 5 bases from V and 0 bases from J, with 8 bases between. This CDR3 spans 14 amino acids. Germline CDR1 reads SGHTA; CDR2 reads FQGNSA. As DNA, the CDR3 is TGTGCCAGCAGCCCGTCCATCTCTGGAAACACCATATATTTT. Translation: CASSPSISGNTIYF. Based on the CDR3 plus reference TRBV7-2 and TRBJ1-3, the full variable domain is GAGVSQSPSNKVTEKGKDVELRCDPISGHTALYWYRQSLGQGLEFLIYFQGNSAPDKSGLPSDRFSAERTGGSVSTLTIQRTQQEDSAVYLCASSPSISGNTIYFGEGSWLTVV.

The chain has TRBV12-3 or TRBV12-4 and TRBJ1-1; 7 nucleotides align to TRBD1. V was clipped by 6 bases and J by 4 bases; unmatched bases: 2. This CDR3 has 12 residues. CDR3 nucleotide sequence: TGTGCCAGCAGGGCAGGGGGCACTGAAGCTTTCTTT. Translation gives CASRAGGTEAFF.

This chain joins TRBV11-2 and TRBJ2-1; D perhaps matches TRBD2 (5 bases). In germline, CDR1 is SGHAT, CDR2 FQNNGV. This CDR3 comprises 12 residues. The germline V and J ends were trimmed by 5 bases and 7 bases, with 9 bases remaining between them. The CDR3 DNA follows: TGTGCCAGCAGCATGGCGGGTAATGAGCAGTTCTTC. Its protein product is CASSMAGNEQFF. Combining the CDR3 with reference TRBV11-2 and TRBJ2-1 gives the whole variable domain EAGVAQSPRYKIIEKRQSVAFWCNPISGHATLYWYQQILGQGPKLLIQFQNNGVVDDSQLPKDRFSAERLKGVDSTLKIQPAKLEDSAVYLCASSMAGNEQFFGPGTRLTVL.

The chain couples TRBV30 to TRBJ1-4; D perhaps matches TRBD1 (6 bases). CDR1 is GTSNPN and CDR2 is SVGIG in the germline V gene (reference sequence). The CDR3 spans 15 residues. Trimming removed 6 bases at V and 8 bases at J, with 22 bases between. CDR3 protein: CACQPTGQWGEKLFF. The CDR3 DNA sequence: TGTGCCTGCCAACCTACAGGACAGTGGGGCGAAAAACTGTTTTTT.

This clone is medium-sized (0.01 to 0.1%) in the sample. The V call is TRBV7-9, the J call TRBJ2-7; D remains ambiguous. The V gene lost 1 base and the J gene lost 6 bases, with 13 bases spanning the gap. The CDR3 is 14 residues long. Germline V lookup: CDR1 SEHNR, CDR2 FQNEAQ (reference sequence). The CDR3 loop is CASSLDRTVLEQYF. CDR3 bases: TGTGCCAGCAGCTTAGATCGGACGGTTCTCGAGCAGTACTTC.

This clone was picked up one time. The CDR3 sequence: CASSGSGLGGPYEQYF. For the CDR3, the DNA is TGTGCCAGCAGTGGCTCGGGACTAGGAGGCCCCTACGAGCAGTACTTC. The chain has TRBV27 and TRBJ2-7; 8 positions agree with TRBD2. The CDR3 has 16 amino acids. V lost 5 bases and J lost 2; bases outside the gene matches: 11. Germline V lookup: CDR1 MNHEY, CDR2 SMNVEV (reference sequence).

The rearrangement joins TRBV6-2 or TRBV6-3 to TRBJ2-7; no clear D gene. The germline CDR1 and CDR2 sequences are MNHEY and SVGEGT. The CDR3 has 12 amino acids. With 3 bases removed from V and 2 bases from J, the gap between germline ends came to 5 bases. The CDR3 is CASSYLTYEQYF. The CDR3, as DNA: TGTGCCAGCAGTTATCTCACCTACGAGCAGTACTTC.

This chain uses TRBV27 with TRBJ2-1, with 8 nucleotides matching TRBD1. Germline V gene data show CDR1 as MNHEY and CDR2 as SMNVEV (reference sequence). V trimming: 6 bases; J trimming: 3 bases; junction bases outside the gene matches: 16. The CDR3 is 18 residues long. CDR3 DNA sequence: TGTGCCAGCAGCAAAACATCACCCCGGACAGGGAGCTACAATGAGCAGTTCTTC. Translating it yields CASSKTSPRTGSYNEQFF.

V is TRBV30 and J is TRBJ1-2; possible D gene TRBD1, 5 bases. Trimming took 3 bases from V and 4 from J, leaving 15 bases between them. There are 14 residues in the CDR3. Germline V gives CDR1 GTSNPN, CDR2 SVGIG (reference sequence). CDR3 nucleotides: TGTGCCTGGAGCCGGGACGGTAGAGGCTATGGCTACACCTTC. It encodes CAWSRDGRGYGYTF. Looking up the rest from reference TRBV30 and TRBJ1-2 gives the full variable domain: SQTIHQWPATLVQPVGSPLSLECTVEGTSNPNLYWYRQAAGRGLQLLFYSVGIGQISSEVPQNLSASRPQDRQFILSSKKLLLSDSGFYLCAWSRDGRGYGYTFGSGTRLTVV.

The gene calls are TRBV12-3 or TRBV12-4 and TRBJ1-2, with TRBD1 matching 8 bases. The CDR3 is 13 residues long. V lost 7 bases, J lost 8 bases, and 9 bases stayed unmatched. This chain's CDR3 is CASTQTGALGYTF. For the CDR3, the DNA is TGTGCCAGCACCCAGACAGGGGCTCTGGGCTACACCTTC.

J is TRBJ2-7 and V is TRBV27; D may be TRBD1 (5 bases). Germline V CDR1 and CDR2: MNHEY, SMNVEV (reference sequence). Between the trimmed V and J ends, which lost 3 bases and 3 bases, there was a span of 15 bases. The CDR3 runs to 15 residues. CDR3 amino acids: CASSLVREKHYEQYF. DNA of the CDR3: TGTGCCAGCAGTTTGGTCAGGGAAAAACACTACGAGCAGTACTTC.

This clone was counted once. The chain employs TRBV4-1 and TRBJ2-1, with 13 bases that match TRBD2. From germline, CDR1 is MGHRA and CDR2 YSYEKL. This CDR3 has 18 amino acids. V was pared by 1 base and J by 0 bases, with 3 bases of the junction left unmatched. For the CDR3, the DNA is TGCGCCAGCAGCCAAGGGACTAGCGGGGGTAGCTCCTACAATGAGCAGTTCTTC. Its translation: CASSQGTSGGSSYNEQFF.

The rearrangement uses TRBV4-1 and TRBJ2-7; no definite D call. The CDR3 consists of 14 residues. V lost 0 bases and J 3 bases, leaving 9 bases between the germline ends. From germline, CDR1 is MGHRA and CDR2 YSYEKL. The CDR3 here is CASSQELQGYEQYF. For the CDR3, the DNA is TGCGCCAGCAGCCAAGAGTTGCAAGGCTACGAGCAGTACTTC.

This sequence joins TRBV4-3 and TRBJ2-5; D perhaps matches TRBD1 (5 bases). CDR1 is LGHNA and CDR2 is YSLEER in the germline V gene. CDR3 length equals 13 residues. Trimming removed 4 bases at V and 5 bases at J, with 11 bases between. This CDR3 is CASSPWQGETQYF. CDR3 in DNA: TGCGCCAGCAGCCCCTGGCAGGGTGAGACCCAGTACTTC.

This chain joins TRBV5-5 and TRBJ2-5; D may match TRBD1 or TRBD2 (6 bases each). The V and J ends lost 0 bases and 7 bases respectively, with 13 bases between them. CDR1 and CDR2 from the germline V gene are SGHKS and YYEKEE (reference sequence). The CDR3 has 14 residues. The CDR3 DNA sequence: TGTGCCAGCAGCTTGGAGCCGGGGGCCAGGACCCAGTACTTC. Translation: CASSLEPGARTQYF. The full variable domain, its missing parts supplied by reference TRBV5-5 and TRBJ2-5, is DAGVTQSPTHLIKTRGQQVTLRCSPISGHKSVSWYQQVLGQGPQFIFQYYEKEERGRGNFPDRFSARQFPNYSSELNVNALLLGDSALYLCASSLEPGARTQYFGPGTRLLVL.

J is TRBJ1-1 and V is TRBV24-1; D gene uncertain. The CDR3 totals 12 residues. Deletions cut 6 bases from V and 3 bases from J, with 7 bases between. From germline, CDR1 is KGHDR and CDR2 SFDVKD. The CDR3, as DNA: TGTGCCACCAGTCACCGGGACACTGAAGCTTTCTTT. Amino acid sequence: CATSHRDTEAFF.

The rearrangement joins TRBV9 to TRBJ2-7, with no clear D. V lost 2 bases and J 0 bases, leaving 9 bases between the germline ends. This CDR3 comprises 14 residues. CDR1 SGDLS and CDR2 YYNGEE come from the germline V gene. CDR3 coding DNA: TGTGCCAGCAGCGTTAAGCAGAGCTCCTACGAGCAGTACTTC. Translating it yields CASSVKQSSYEQYF.